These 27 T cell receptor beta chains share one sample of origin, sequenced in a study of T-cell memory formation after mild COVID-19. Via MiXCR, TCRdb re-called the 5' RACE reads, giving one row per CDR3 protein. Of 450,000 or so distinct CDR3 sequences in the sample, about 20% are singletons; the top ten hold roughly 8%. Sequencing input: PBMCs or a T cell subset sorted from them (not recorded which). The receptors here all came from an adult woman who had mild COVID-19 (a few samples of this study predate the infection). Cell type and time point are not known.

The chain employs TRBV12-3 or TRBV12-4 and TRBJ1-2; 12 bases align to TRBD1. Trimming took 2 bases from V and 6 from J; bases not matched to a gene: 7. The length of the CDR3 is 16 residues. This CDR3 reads CASSLSTGQGADGYTF. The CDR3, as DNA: TGTGCCAGCAGTTTATCTACGGGACAGGGGGCGGATGGCTACACCTTC.

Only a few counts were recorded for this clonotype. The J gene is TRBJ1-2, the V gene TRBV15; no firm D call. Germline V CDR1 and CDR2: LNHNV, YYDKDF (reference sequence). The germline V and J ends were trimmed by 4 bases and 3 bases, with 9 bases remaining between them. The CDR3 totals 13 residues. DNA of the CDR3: TGTGCCACCAGCACCGCAGGATACTATGGCTACACCTTC. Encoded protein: CATSTAGYYGYTF.

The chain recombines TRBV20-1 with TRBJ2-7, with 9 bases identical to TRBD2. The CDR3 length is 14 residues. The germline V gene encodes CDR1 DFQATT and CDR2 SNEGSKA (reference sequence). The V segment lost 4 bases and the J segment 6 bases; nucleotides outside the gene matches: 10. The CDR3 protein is CSAIYAGGGGEQYF. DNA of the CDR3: TGCAGTGCTATTTATGCGGGAGGGGGTGGCGAGCAGTACTTC.

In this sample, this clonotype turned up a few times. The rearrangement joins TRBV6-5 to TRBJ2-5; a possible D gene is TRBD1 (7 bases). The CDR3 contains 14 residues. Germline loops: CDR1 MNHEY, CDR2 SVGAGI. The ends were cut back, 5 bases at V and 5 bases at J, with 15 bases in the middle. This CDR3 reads CASSQTPGGETQYF. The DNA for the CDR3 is TGTGCCAGCAGTCAGACTCCAGGGGGGGAGACCCAGTACTTC.

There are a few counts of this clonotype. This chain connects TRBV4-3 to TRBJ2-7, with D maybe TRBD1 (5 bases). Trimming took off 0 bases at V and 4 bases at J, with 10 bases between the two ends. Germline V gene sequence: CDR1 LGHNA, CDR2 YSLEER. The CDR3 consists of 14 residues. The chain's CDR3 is CASSQEGRAYEQYF. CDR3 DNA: TGCGCCAGCAGCCAAGAGGGCAGGGCATACGAGCAGTACTTC.

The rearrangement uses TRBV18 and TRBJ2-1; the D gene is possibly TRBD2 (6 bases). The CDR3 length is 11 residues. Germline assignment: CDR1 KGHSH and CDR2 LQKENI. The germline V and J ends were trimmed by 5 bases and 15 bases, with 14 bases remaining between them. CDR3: CASSNRGLSFF. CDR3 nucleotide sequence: TGTGCCAGCTCAAACCGGGGACTTTCGTTCTTC.

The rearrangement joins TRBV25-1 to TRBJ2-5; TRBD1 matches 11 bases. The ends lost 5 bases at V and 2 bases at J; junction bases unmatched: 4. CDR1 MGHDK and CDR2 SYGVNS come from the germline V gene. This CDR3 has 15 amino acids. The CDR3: CASSPDRGRQETQYF. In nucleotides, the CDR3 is TGTGCCAGCAGTCCGGACAGGGGGCGTCAAGAGACCCAGTACTTC.

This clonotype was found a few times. The CDR3 DNA is TGCGCCAGCAGCCACACCCGGGACAGGGCCTACGAGCAGTACTTC. Protein product: CASSHTRDRAYEQYF. This chain uses TRBV4-1 with TRBJ2-7; 9 bases line up with TRBD1. This CDR3 is built from 15 residues. V dropped 3 bases and J dropped 2; count of bases not matched to a gene: 5. CDR1 and CDR2 (germline): MGHRA, YSYEKL.

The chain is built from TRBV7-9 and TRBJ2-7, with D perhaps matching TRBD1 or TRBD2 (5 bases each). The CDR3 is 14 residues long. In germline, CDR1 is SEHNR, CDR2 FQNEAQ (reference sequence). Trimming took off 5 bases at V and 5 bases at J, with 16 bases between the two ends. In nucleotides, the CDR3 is TGTGCCAGCAGCGCGCCGCCCGGGGCGGACGAGCAGTACTTC. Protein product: CASSAPPGADEQYF.

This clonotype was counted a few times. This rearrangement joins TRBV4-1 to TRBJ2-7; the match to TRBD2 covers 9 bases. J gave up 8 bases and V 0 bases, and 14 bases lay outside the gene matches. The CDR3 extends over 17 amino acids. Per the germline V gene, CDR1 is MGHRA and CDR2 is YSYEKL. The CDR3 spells CASSQEGLAGVPLKQYF. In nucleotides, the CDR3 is TGCGCCAGCAGCCAAGAAGGCTTAGCGGGGGTGCCTCTTAAGCAGTACTTC.

The CDR3 loop reads CASSTVTRNEQFF. For the CDR3, the DNA is TGCGCCAGCAGCACGGTGACTAGAAATGAGCAGTTCTTC. V is TRBV5-1 and J is TRBJ2-1, with TRBD2 as a possible D gene (6 bases). Trimming stripped 4 bases from V and 7 bases from J, with 12 bases between. CDR3 length equals 13 residues. Per the germline V gene, CDR1 is SGHRS and CDR2 is YFSETQ.

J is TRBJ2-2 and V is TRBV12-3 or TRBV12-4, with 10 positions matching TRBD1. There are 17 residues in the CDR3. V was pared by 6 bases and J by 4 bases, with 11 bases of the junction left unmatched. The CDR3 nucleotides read TGTGCCAGCAGGTCATACCACCGGGACAGGGGCACCGGGGAGCTGTTTTTT. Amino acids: CASRSYHRDRGTGELFF.

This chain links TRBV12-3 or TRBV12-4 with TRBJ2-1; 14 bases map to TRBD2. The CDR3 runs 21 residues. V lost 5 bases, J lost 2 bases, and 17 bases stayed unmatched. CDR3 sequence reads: CASSLLPYRTSGRQTYNEQFF. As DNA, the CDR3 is TGTGCCAGCAGTCTGCTCCCCTACAGGACTAGCGGGAGGCAGACCTACAATGAGCAGTTCTTC.

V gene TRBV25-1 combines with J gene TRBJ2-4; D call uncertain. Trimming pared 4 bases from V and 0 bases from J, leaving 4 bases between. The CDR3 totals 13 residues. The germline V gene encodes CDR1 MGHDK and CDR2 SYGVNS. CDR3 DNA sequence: TGTGCCAGCAGTGGAATAGCCAAAAACATTCAGTACTTC. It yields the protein CASSGIAKNIQYF.

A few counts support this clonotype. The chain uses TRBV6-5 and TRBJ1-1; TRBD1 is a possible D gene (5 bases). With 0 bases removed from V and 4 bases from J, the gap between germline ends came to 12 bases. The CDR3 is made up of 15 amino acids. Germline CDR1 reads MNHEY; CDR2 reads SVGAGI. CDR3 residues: CASSYSWAGGTEAFF. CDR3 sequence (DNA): TGTGCCAGCAGTTACTCCTGGGCGGGGGGCACTGAAGCTTTCTTT.

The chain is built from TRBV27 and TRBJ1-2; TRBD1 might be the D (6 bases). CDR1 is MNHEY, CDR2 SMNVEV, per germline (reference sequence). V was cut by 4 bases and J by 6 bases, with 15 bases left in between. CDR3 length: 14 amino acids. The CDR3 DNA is TGTGCCAGCAGTTCCACAGGGATTTACCATGGCTACACCTTC. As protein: CASSSTGIYHGYTF.

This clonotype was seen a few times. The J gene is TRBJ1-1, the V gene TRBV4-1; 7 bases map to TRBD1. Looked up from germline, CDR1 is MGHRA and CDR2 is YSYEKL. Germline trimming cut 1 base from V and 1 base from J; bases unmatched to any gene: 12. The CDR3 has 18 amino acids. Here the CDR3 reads CASSQGGRGELGNTEAFF. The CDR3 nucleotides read TGCGCCAGCAGCCAAGGTGGCAGGGGGGAGTTGGGGAACACTGAAGCTTTCTTT.

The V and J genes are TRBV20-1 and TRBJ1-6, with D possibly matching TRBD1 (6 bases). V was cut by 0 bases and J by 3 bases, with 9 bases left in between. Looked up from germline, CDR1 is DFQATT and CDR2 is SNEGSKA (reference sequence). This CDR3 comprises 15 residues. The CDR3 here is CSAREQGIYNSPLHF. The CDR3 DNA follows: TGCAGTGCTAGAGAGCAGGGGATCTATAATTCACCCCTCCACTTT.

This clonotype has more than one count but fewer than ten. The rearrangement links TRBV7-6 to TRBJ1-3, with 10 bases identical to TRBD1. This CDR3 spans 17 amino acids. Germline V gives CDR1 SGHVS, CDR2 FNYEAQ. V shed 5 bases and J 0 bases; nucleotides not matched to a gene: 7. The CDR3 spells CASSPRTGGNSGNTIYF. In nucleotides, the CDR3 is TGTGCCAGCAGCCCTAGGACAGGGGGTAACTCTGGAAACACCATATATTTT.

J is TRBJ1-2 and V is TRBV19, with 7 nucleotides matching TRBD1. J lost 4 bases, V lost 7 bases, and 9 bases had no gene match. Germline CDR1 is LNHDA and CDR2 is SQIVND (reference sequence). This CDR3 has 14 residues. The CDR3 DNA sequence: TGTGCCAGTACTCCAGGGGGGACCATCTATGGCTACACCTTC. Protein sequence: CASTPGGTIYGYTF. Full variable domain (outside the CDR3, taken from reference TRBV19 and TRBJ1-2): DGGITQSPKYLFRKEGQNVTLSCEQNLNHDAMYWYRQDPGQGLRLIYYSQIVNDFQKGDIAEGYSVSREKKESFPLTVTSAQKNPTAFYLCASTPGGTIYGYTFGSGTRLTVV.

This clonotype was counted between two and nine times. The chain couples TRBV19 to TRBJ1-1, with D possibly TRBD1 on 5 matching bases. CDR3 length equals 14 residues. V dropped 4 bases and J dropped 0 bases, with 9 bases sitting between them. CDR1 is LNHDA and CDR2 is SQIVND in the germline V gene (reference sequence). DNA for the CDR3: TGTGCCAGTAGTACCGGGACGGTGAACACTGAAGCTTTCTTT. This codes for CASSTGTVNTEAFF.

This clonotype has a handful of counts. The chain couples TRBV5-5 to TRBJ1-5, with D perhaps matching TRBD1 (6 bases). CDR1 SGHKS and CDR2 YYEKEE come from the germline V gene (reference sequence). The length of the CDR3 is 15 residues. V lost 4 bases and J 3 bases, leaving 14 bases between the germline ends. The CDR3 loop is CASSQRTVDNQPQHF. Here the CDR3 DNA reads TGTGCCAGCAGCCAACGGACAGTCGACAATCAGCCCCAGCATTTT.

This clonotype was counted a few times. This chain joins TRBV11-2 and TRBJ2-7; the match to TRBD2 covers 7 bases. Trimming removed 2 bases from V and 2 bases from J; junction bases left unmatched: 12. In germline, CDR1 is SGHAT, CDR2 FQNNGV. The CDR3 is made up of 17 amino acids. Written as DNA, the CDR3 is TGTGCCAGCAGCTTATTCGGGTCCGGGACTACCCCCTACGAGCAGTACTTC. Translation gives CASSLFGSGTTPYEQYF.

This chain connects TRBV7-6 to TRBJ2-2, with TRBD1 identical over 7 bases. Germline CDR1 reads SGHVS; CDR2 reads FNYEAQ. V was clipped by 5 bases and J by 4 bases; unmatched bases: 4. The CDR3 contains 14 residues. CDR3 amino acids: CASSLGTVTGELFF. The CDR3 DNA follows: TGTGCCAGCAGCCTGGGGACAGTCACCGGGGAGCTGTTTTTT.

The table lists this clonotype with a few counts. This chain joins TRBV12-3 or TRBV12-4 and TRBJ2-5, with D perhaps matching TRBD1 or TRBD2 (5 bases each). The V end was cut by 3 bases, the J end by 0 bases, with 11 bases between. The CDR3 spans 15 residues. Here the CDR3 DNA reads TGTGCCAGCAGTTTTGTCGGGGCCTACCAAGAGACCCAGTACTTC. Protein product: CASSFVGAYQETQYF.

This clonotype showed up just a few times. The CDR3 sequence is CASSPSGGGETQYF. CDR3 nucleotides: TGTGCCAGCAGCCCTAGCGGGGGCGGGGAGACCCAGTACTTC. V gene TRBV3-1 combines with J gene TRBJ2-5, with 10 bases lining up with TRBD2. In germline, CDR1 is LGHDT, CDR2 YNNKEL (reference sequence). Trimming removed 4 bases from V and 5 bases from J; junction bases left unmatched: 4. The CDR3 sequence is 14 residues long.

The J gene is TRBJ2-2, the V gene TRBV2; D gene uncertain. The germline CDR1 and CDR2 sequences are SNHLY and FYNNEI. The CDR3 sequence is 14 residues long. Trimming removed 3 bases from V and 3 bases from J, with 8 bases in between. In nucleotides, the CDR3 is TGTGCCAGCAGTGAGCACAGTTACACCGGGGAGCTGTTTTTT. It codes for CASSEHSYTGELFF.